Shown below are 4 T cell receptor beta chains from a single sample sequenced in a study of memory CD4+ T cells and cytomegalovirus serostatus. The sort gate was single viable CD3+CD4+CD8-CD45RO+ cells for memory CD4+ T cells. The data were produced by immunoSEQ multiplex PCR, yet TCRdb's version contains in-frame clones alone and is incomplete. The sample has 35,000 to 45,000 clones; 70% to 80% are singletons. The sequenced material came from memory CD4+ T cells from blood. The receptors were sampled from an adult in good health and CMV-seronegative.

V usage is TRBV5-4 and J usage is TRBJ2-7, with TRBD1 matching over 10 bases. The CDR3 loop spans 14 amino acids. Germline V gives CDR1 SGHNT, CDR2 YYREEE (reference sequence). With V trimmed by 8 bases and J by 2 bases, 7 bases remained unmatched. In DNA form, the CDR3 reads TGTGCCAGTCACCGGGACAGGGGCACCTACGAGCAGTACTTC. Protein sequence: CASHRDRGTYEQYF.

This clone was counted a few times. This sequence joins TRBV2 and TRBJ2-7; perhaps TRBD1 as D (6 bases). Germline V CDR1 and CDR2: SNHLY, FYNNEI. The CDR3 loop spans 12 amino acids. Trimming removed 8 bases from V and 6 bases from J, with 14 bases in between. The chain's CDR3 is CASWASRGEQYF. DNA for the CDR3: TGTGCCAGCTGGGCATCCAGGGGCGAGCAGTACTTC.

This sequence joins TRBV7-2 and TRBJ2-3, with 8 bases identical to TRBD1. The CDR3 consists of 16 residues. CDR1 is SGHTA, CDR2 FQGNSA, per germline. The trim removed 5 bases at V and 2 bases at J, leaving 9 bases unmatched. The CDR3 DNA sequence: TGTGCCAGCAGCGTAACAGGGCAGGGGGCCACAGATACGCAGTATTTT. Its translation is CASSVTGQGATDTQYF. The whole variable domain, filled in from reference TRBV7-2 and TRBJ2-3, reads GAGVSQSPSNKVTEKGKDVELRCDPISGHTALYWYRQSLGQGLEFLIYFQGNSAPDKSGLPSDRFSAERTGGSVSTLTIQRTQQEDSAVYLCASSVTGQGATDTQYFGPGTRLTVL.

The chain employs TRBV6-5 and TRBJ1-2; no definite D call. The V gene's germline CDR1 is MNHEY and CDR2 SVGAGI. The CDR3 loop spans 13 amino acids. The V end was cut by 2 bases, the J end by 3 bases, with 7 bases between. This chain's CDR3 is CASSYVPDYGYTF. DNA of the CDR3: TGTGCCAGCAGTTACGTACCAGACTATGGCTACACCTTC.